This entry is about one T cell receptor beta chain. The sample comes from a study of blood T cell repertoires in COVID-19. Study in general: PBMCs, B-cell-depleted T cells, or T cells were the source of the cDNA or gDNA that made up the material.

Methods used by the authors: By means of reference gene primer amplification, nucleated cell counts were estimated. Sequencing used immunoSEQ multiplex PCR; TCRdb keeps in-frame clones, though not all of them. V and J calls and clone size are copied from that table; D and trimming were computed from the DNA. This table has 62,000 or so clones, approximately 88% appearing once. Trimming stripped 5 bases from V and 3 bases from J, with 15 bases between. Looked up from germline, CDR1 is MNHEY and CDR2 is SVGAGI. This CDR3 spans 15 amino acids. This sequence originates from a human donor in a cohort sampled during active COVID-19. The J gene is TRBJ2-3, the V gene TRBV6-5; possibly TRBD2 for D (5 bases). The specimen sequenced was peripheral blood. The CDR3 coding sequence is TGTGCCAGCAGTCCTGAACGGGGAAGGACAGATACGCAGTATTTT. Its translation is CASSPERGRTDTQYF.